A single T cell receptor (beta chain) is shown here with its context. What antigen it recognizes has not been identified. Base quality data are lacking; no much larger clone is found one base away. This record comes from a study of cytomegalovirus exposure and HLA in healthy donors (dated by TCRdb to 2016 to 2017). In the study overall: An earlier analysis of approximately 640 of the donors reported about 250 Gb of sequence data and 120 million or so unique TCR beta sequences from roughly 180 million T cells. An early release that covered roughly 600 HLA-typed donors contained around 300 gigabases of sequencing data and roughly 84 million unique TCR sequences. Among the roughly 380 genotyped donors, about 83% belonged to the genetic ancestry cluster associated with self-reported Caucasian donors. The study aimed to test whether signatures of past pathogen exposure could be identified by cataloging public T cell receptors. The study profiled the T cell repertoires of hundreds of subjects by immunosequencing and related them to cytomegalovirus serostatus. A separate validation cohort of approximately 120 different subjects was used in addition to the 666-subject first cohort. High-throughput TCR immunosequencing, statistical association of individual TCRs with disease status, and machine learning were combined to predict cytomegalovirus infection status. In a later analysis, previously published TCR beta repertoires from 670 or so donors were re-analyzed and high-resolution HLA genotyping was added so that TCR occurrence patterns could be studied. Rather than using new phenotypic data, the later analysis identified candidate immune exposures from TCR beta sequences and from how often those sequences occurred across donors. An earlier analysis of approximately 640 of the donors applied high-throughput TCR beta sequencing to assess whether each TCR beta V gene segment acted as functional or pseudogenic. Donor age, sex, ethnicity and CMV serostatus were compiled together with the repertoire data. In a later genetic analysis, genome-wide SNP genotypes for 398 of the 666 donors were used, and that subset was treated as a discovery cohort. All discovery cohort repertoires had been generated using a single sequencing platform. Class I and class II HLA loci were covered by the typing at four-digit resolution. Typing coverage differed by locus: A, B, C, DRB1 and DQB1 were typed in roughly 620-630 donors, DQA1 in roughly 510, DPA1 in nearly 610, and DPB1 in 400 to 490. Roughly 5 DR-DQ haplotypes were treated as single units for association and clustering because of strong linkage in the cohort. Among approximately 370 genotyped donors of the cohort, an average of around 250,000 unique TCR beta nucleotide sequences was sequenced per donor, of which 15% to 20% were non-productive.

Study-wide findings and limitations: The 87-base-pair reads could not distinguish some IMGT-functional V segments, including TRBV6-2 and TRBV6-3, so those segments were excluded. Fewer than 20 rarely observed V segments, including chromosome 9 orphons, were excluded from the earlier analysis of approximately 600 of the donors because counts were too low. A group of highly shared sequence variants was considered likely to be a technical artifact of the sequencing pipeline. The presence/absence analyses assumed that sequencing depth was roughly uniform across donors, and that assumption may not be true. In a later genetic analysis, fewer N-insertions in productive TCRs were reported among donors in an Asian-associated ancestry cluster than the roughly 700-donor mean. The only immune exposure information available for the cohort was CMV serostatus. A further reported finding was that TCR beta sequences accurately predicted the HLA-A and HLA-B alleles for most subjects in the first cohort. A later analysis reported that several top co-occurrence clusters appeared linked to parvovirus B19, influenza, CMV and Epstein-Barr virus. It was suggested by the authors that the approach could potentially be generalized to other disease states and immunological phenotypes. In an earlier analysis of about 600 of the donors, most TCR beta V segments appeared in productive rearrangements about 87% or about 30% of the time, broadly matching IMGT annotations. Because HLA typing was unavailable for some donors at each locus, only the typed subset was used in association tests. A later genetic analysis associated a missense DCLRE1C variant with V-gene and J-gene trimming of TCR beta chains, and an independent cohort replicated the association. Three of the identified cytomegalovirus-associated TCR beta chains were confirmed in vitro to be specific for cytomegalovirus antigens. The classifier was reported to diagnose cytomegalovirus status with high specificity and sensitivity in both the original and validation cohorts. Linkage disequilibrium might explain the correlated functional status among segregating V segments, but an unknown experimental factor could not be excluded. The cohort was sequenced for TCR beta chains only, and without alpha or paired-chain data the features that could be detected were limited. In a later analysis, the rate of TCR association differed among HLA loci, with DRB1 alleles having the most associated TCRs and HLA-C alleles having the fewest. Assigning TCR associations to individual alleles was difficult when HLA alleles, especially DR and DQ, strongly co-occurred. Specific HLA alleles were associated with about 17,000 TCR beta sequences at a false discovery rate of 0.05 in a later analysis. Compared with equally common non-associated chains, HLA-associated TCR beta chains in a later analysis were more clonally expanded and had lower generation probabilities. The study listed 164 TCR beta chains as associated with cytomegalovirus. Most TCR sequences were observed very rarely across donors, whereas some public TCRs were present in many individuals. According to a later analysis, most CMV-associated TCR beta chains appeared to be HLA-restricted, and the HLA associations seemed to be driven largely by CMV exposure.

Libraries were prepared through the immunoSEQ multiplex PCR assay. For the multiplex PCR, a mixture combining 60 forward primers for TCR Vbeta segments and 13 reverse primers for TCR Jbeta segments was used. Amplification of the CDR3 region of rearranged TCR beta genes was performed with a multiplex PCR assay on genomic DNA. Amplified TCR beta libraries were sequenced as 87-base-pair reads on the Illumina HiSeq System. In the authors' own workflow: In a later analysis, 77 million or so unique TCR beta chains were counted across the approximately 640 repertoires, and approximately 9.9 million of these chains were shared by at least two donors. Raw reads were error-corrected and collapsed into unique sequences with a nearest-neighbor algorithm that merged closely related sequences to remove PCR and sequencing errors. Alignment of CDR3 sequences to IMGT reference sequences was used to assign V, D and J gene segments. Each retained sequence needed at least a six-nucleotide match to both a V gene segment and a J gene segment. A rearrangement counted as productive if the CDR3 had no stop codons and remained in frame with V and J, and every other rearrangement counted as non-productive. Following IMGT convention, CDR3 was defined as the stretch from the second conserved V-encoded cysteine up to the conserved J-encoded phenylalanine. In an earlier analysis of 500 to 650 of the donors, sequences lacking an unambiguous match to a single V gene segment were excluded. An earlier analysis of 500 to 600 of the donors classified V segments as functional when productive rearrangements were above 56.7% and as segregating when the standard deviation between donors was above 5%. A statistical classification framework was built to diagnose cytomegalovirus status from the catalog of TCR beta chain sequences. In a later analysis, TCR nucleotide sequences were compared against IMGT/GENE-DB human TR gene sequences so that V and J genes could be assigned. In a later analysis, CDR3 sequences and most-parsimonious VDJ recombination scenarios were assigned using the TCRdist pipeline. A later analysis defined each TCR beta chain by its CDR3 amino acid sequence plus V-gene family, and excluded reads lacking a unique V-gene family. In a later analysis, several hundred highly shared, low-generation-probability nucleotide sequences were removed to address suspected cross-contamination and a sequencing artifact. A later analysis calculated a clonal expansion index for each public chain from normalized within-repertoire ranks of inferred template counts. In a later analysis, generation probabilities were computed with a VDJ recombination model fitted to out-of-frame rearrangements, and the resulting probabilities were checked against IGoR. Hypergeometric tests were used in a later analysis to score TCR-TCR, TCR-HLA and TCR-CMV co-occurrence, with a repertoire-size bias correction applied to the TCR pairs. To estimate false discovery rates, a later analysis permuted the HLA or CMV assignments 20 times. In a later analysis, co-occurring TCRs were grouped using DBSCAN, and TCRdist sequence similarity was added for clustering within HLA-allele-positive subsets. Co-occurrence clustering excluded repertoires with fewer than 30,000 or more than 120,000 public chains, plus five with anomalous nucleotide sharing. The table was pulled from immuneACCESS by TCRdb, which kept in-frame rearrangements only. Such tables lose some clones; where checked, under half of the loss comes from unresolved V genes, and the rest has no known cause. V, J and clone size are taken as reported in that table, and D and trimming were inferred from the DNA itself. Across this sample there are approximately 170,000 clones, with 68% seen only once. 1.1% to 1.5% of the sample is in the top ten clones.

V ends up 3 bases short and J 3 bases short, with an unmatched junction base count of 7. The germline V gene encodes CDR1 SGHTA and CDR2 FQGNSA. Spanning cysteine to phenylalanine, the CDR3 consists of 15 amino acids. Only CDR3 DNA remains: 45 bases, in frame from the first base. The cohort consisted of 666 healthy bone marrow donors. All cohort members were sampled while nominally healthy, although unrecorded immune exposures were likely present. The donor tested CMV seronegative, placing the donor among the 350 to 400 seronegative members of the cohort. Every donor gave a peripheral blood sample, and the peripheral blood mononuclear cells from that sample were used for TCR beta sequencing. The Qiagen DNeasy Blood Extraction Kit was used to extract genomic DNA from the blood cell samples.

The TCR sequence derives from a man in his fifties or sixties in good health and CMV-seronegative. This chain is built from TRBV7-2 and TRBJ2-7, and 8 junctional nucleotides match TRBD1. Sequenced: PBMCs. Here is the DNA: TGTGCCAGCAGCTTCGAAGGACAGGGACTCTACGAGCAGTACTTC. It translates to CASSFEGQGLYEQYF.